This is a list of T cell receptor beta chains from one sample in a study of PD-1 blockade in classical Hodgkin lymphoma. Here immunoSEQ multiplex PCR was the method, and the copy in TCRdb shows in-frame clones only, minus some. Counted here are about 19,000 clones, over 75% occurring once; the ten biggest clones make up around 22%. The sequencing used peripheral blood mononuclear cells (PBMCs), collected before the fourth cycle of nivolumab. The receptor source for this set is a human donor with classical Hodgkin lymphoma. Both conserved end residues are part of each CDR3. Fields, in order: J gene, V gene, D gene, clone size, CDR3 DNA, CDR3 protein. A D gene is named only where the DNA matches it firmly. Size is stated for part of the rows, as once, few or many counts, or as a class when the clone is expanded.

J gene: TRBJ2-3
V gene: TRBV2
D gene: NA
clone size: NA
CDR3 DNA: TGTGCCAGCAGTGTCTTGGGGGGCGCGGGAGATACGCAGTATTTT
CDR3 protein: CASSVLGGAGDTQYF

J gene: TRBJ1-6
V gene: TRBV2
D gene: TRBD1
clone size: NA
CDR3 DNA: TGTGCCAGCAGACCGACAGGGGGAATTTCACCCCTCCACTTT
CDR3 protein: CASRPTGGISPLHF

J gene: TRBJ2-2
V gene: TRBV7-9
D gene: NA
clone size: NA
CDR3 DNA: TGTGCCAGCAGCTTGGAGACAGGCACCGCGAACACCGGGGAGCTGTTTTTT
CDR3 protein: CASSLETGTANTGELFF

J gene: TRBJ1-6
V gene: TRBV18
D gene: NA
clone size: NA
CDR3 DNA: TGTGCCAGCTCACTCGAATCCTATAATTCACCCCTCCACTTT
CDR3 protein: CASSLESYNSPLHF

J gene: TRBJ1-3
V gene: TRBV19
D gene: NA
clone size: few
CDR3 DNA: TGTGCCAGTCGCAAGGGAGCAGGCCCTGGAAACACCATATATTTT
CDR3 protein: CASRKGAGPGNTIYF

J gene: TRBJ2-1
V gene: TRBV2
D gene: NA
clone size: NA
CDR3 DNA: TGTGCCAGCAGTAAGAACAATGAGCAGTTCTTC
CDR3 protein: CASSKNNEQFF

J gene: TRBJ2-7
V gene: TRBV10-3
D gene: TRBD2
clone size: NA
CDR3 DNA: TGTGCCATCGAAAATGGGGGGGGAGGGTACGAGCAGTACTTC
CDR3 protein: CAIENGGGGYEQYF

J gene: TRBJ2-3
V gene: TRBV7-8
D gene: TRBD2
clone size: once
CDR3 DNA: TGTGCCAGCAGCGCGGGACTAACTTTCACAGATACGCAGTATTTT
CDR3 protein: CASSAGLTFTDTQYF

J gene: TRBJ1-2
V gene: TRBV6-4
D gene: TRBD1
clone size: few
CDR3 DNA: TGTGCCAGCAGTGCCGGGACAGGGGGCTTTGGCTACACCTTC
CDR3 protein: CASSAGTGGFGYTF

J gene: TRBJ2-6
V gene: TRBV5-1
D gene: NA
clone size: NA
CDR3 DNA: TGCGCCAGCAGCTTGTTCAGGGCCACCTCCTCTGGGGCCAACGTCCTGACTTTC
CDR3 protein: CASSLFRATSSGANVLTF

J gene: TRBJ1-2
V gene: TRBV5-1
D gene: NA
clone size: NA
CDR3 DNA: TGCGCCAGCAAGTTATCAGGGCCCCCCTATGGCTACACCTTC
CDR3 protein: CASKLSGPPYGYTF

J gene: TRBJ1-2
V gene: TRBV19
D gene: NA
clone size: NA
CDR3 DNA: TGTGCCAGTAAGAACAGACAATTCTATGGCTACACCTTC
CDR3 protein: CASKNRQFYGYTF

J gene: TRBJ1-3
V gene: TRBV18
D gene: NA
clone size: NA
CDR3 DNA: TGTGCCAGCTCACCGGGGGCTGGAAACACCATATATTTT
CDR3 protein: CASSPGAGNTIYF

J gene: TRBJ2-3
V gene: TRBV5-1
D gene: TRBD1
clone size: NA
CDR3 DNA: TGCGCCAGCAGCTTGGCCGACAGGGCCCTGGGAGATACGCAGTATTTT
CDR3 protein: CASSLADRALGDTQYF

J gene: TRBJ2-3
V gene: TRBV4-2
D gene: NA
clone size: NA
CDR3 DNA: TGTGCCAGCAGCCAACCGTACCGGGACACGATCACAGATACGCAGTATTTT
CDR3 protein: CASSQPYRDTITDTQYF

J gene: TRBJ2-3
V gene: TRBV5-1
D gene: NA
clone size: NA
CDR3 DNA: TGCGCCAGCAGCCCGTTAGGGGCTAGCACAGATACGCAGTATTTT
CDR3 protein: CASSPLGASTDTQYF

J gene: TRBJ2-3
V gene: TRBV14
D gene: TRBD1
clone size: NA
CDR3 DNA: TGTGCCAGCAGCCACAGGACAGGGGTTGGGACAGATACGCAGTATTTT
CDR3 protein: CASSHRTGVGTDTQYF

J gene: TRBJ2-5
V gene: TRBV7-9
D gene: TRBD2
clone size: NA
CDR3 DNA: TGTGCCAGCAGGGAAACTAGCGGGGGGGCCAGTGAGACCCAGTACTTC
CDR3 protein: CASRETSGGASETQYF

J gene: TRBJ1-1
V gene: TRBV28
D gene: NA
clone size: NA
CDR3 DNA: TGTGCCAGCAGTAGAACCCTGGGACGACGGAACACTGAAGCTTTCTTT
CDR3 protein: CASSRTLGRRNTEAFF

J gene: TRBJ1-1
V gene: TRBV9
D gene: NA
clone size: few
CDR3 DNA: TGTGCCAGCAGCGTAGATTGGAACACTGAAGCTTTCTTT
CDR3 protein: CASSVDWNTEAFF

J gene: TRBJ2-1
V gene: TRBV6-5
D gene: NA
clone size: NA
CDR3 DNA: TGTGCCAGCAGTCCCAGGACAGTATCGGACAATGAGCAGTTCTTC
CDR3 protein: CASSPRTVSDNEQFF

J gene: TRBJ2-1
V gene: TRBV7-8
D gene: TRBD2
clone size: NA
CDR3 DNA: TGTGCCAGCAGGGGACTAGCGGGGGACAATGAGCAGTTCTTC
CDR3 protein: CASRGLAGDNEQFF

J gene: TRBJ2-7
V gene: TRBV30
D gene: NA
clone size: few
CDR3 DNA: TGTGCCTGGGGTACAGGGACAAACTACGAGCAGTACTTC
CDR3 protein: CAWGTGTNYEQYF

J gene: TRBJ2-1
V gene: TRBV30
D gene: TRBD2
clone size: NA
CDR3 DNA: TGTGCCTGGACCCGGACTAGAAATTACAATGAGCAGTTCTTC
CDR3 protein: CAWTRTRNYNEQFF

J gene: TRBJ1-6
V gene: TRBV6-6
D gene: NA
clone size: NA
CDR3 DNA: TGTGCCAGCAGATGGGGAGACAGAGCACCCCTCCACTTT
CDR3 protein: CASRWGDRAPLHF

J gene: TRBJ1-1
V gene: TRBV11-1
D gene: NA
clone size: NA
CDR3 DNA: TGTGCCAGCAGCACCGGGACACTGAACACTGAAGCTTTCTTT
CDR3 protein: CASSTGTLNTEAFF

J gene: TRBJ1-1
V gene: TRBV29-1
D gene: TRBD1
clone size: NA
CDR3 DNA: TGCAGCGTTGTACAGGGGGACACTGAAGCTTTCTTT
CDR3 protein: CSVVQGDTEAFF

J gene: TRBJ2-3
V gene: TRBV5-4
D gene: TRBD1
clone size: NA
CDR3 DNA: TGTGCCAGCACGGCCGGGACAGGGAGGGATACGCAGTATTTT
CDR3 protein: CASTAGTGRDTQYF

J gene: TRBJ2-2
V gene: TRBV21-1
D gene: NA
clone size: NA
CDR3 DNA: TGTGCCAGCAGCAAAGTTCGGCTTGAAGGGAATCCGGGAACGAACACCGGGGAGCTGTTTTTT
CDR3 protein: CASSKVRLEGNPGTNTGELFF

J gene: TRBJ2-5
V gene: TRBV6-6
D gene: TRBD2
clone size: NA
CDR3 DNA: TGTGCCAGCAGTTACAGGTGGGACTATCAAGAGACCCAGTACTTC
CDR3 protein: CASSYRWDYQETQYF

J gene: TRBJ2-7
V gene: TRBV4-3
D gene: TRBD2
clone size: NA
CDR3 DNA: TGCGCCAGCAGCCAAGAACCAGCGGGGCCTACCTACGAGCAGTACTTC
CDR3 protein: CASSQEPAGPTYEQYF

J gene: TRBJ1-6
V gene: TRBV6-5
D gene: NA
clone size: once
CDR3 DNA: TGTGCCAGCAGGGGGCCTGTAAATTCACCCCTCCACTTT
CDR3 protein: CASRGPVNSPLHF